These 25 T cell receptor beta chains were sequenced from one sample in a study of cytotoxic CD8 clonotypes in ibrutinib-treated CLL. Profiled with immunoSEQ multiplex PCR; TCRdb holds only in-frame clones, not every one. The repertoire holds roughly 150,000 clones, with approximately 80% as singletons. This material consisted of PBMCs, taken after 12 months of ibrutinib treatment. These receptors were obtained from a human donor with chronic lymphocytic leukemia.

The chain carries TRBV28 and TRBJ2-3; no clear D gene. Germline CDR1 and CDR2: MDHEN and SYDVKM. The CDR3 is made up of 15 amino acids. V shed 4 bases and J shed 3 bases, with 14 bases lying between them. This CDR3 is CASSSPAGRTDTQYF. The CDR3 DNA sequence: TGTGCCAGCAGTTCGCCGGCCGGGCGGACAGATACGCAGTATTTT. The full variable domain, with the rest looked up from reference TRBV28 and TRBJ2-3, is DVKVTQSSRYLVKRTGEKVFLECVQDMDHENMFWYRQDPGLGLRLIYFSYDVKMKEKGDIPEGYSVSREKKERFSLILESASTNQTSMYLCASSSPAGRTDTQYFGPGTRLTVL.

J is TRBJ2-7 and V is TRBV5-1; 8 nucleotides line up with TRBD1. Losses at the gene ends were 6 bases for V and 6 bases for J; bases not matched to a gene: 14. The length of the CDR3 is 15 residues. The germline V gene has CDR1 SGHRS and CDR2 YFSETQ. The chain's CDR3 is CASTPGQGRNTEQYF. In DNA form, the CDR3 reads TGCGCCAGCACTCCAGGACAGGGACGGAATACCGAGCAGTACTTC.

This clone occurred once. Other DNA sequences of this sample code for an identical CDR3. The chain couples TRBV15 to TRBJ2-7; possible D gene TRBD1, 5 bases. CDR3 length equals 14 residues. CDR1 is LNHNV, CDR2 YYDKDF, per germline (reference sequence). The V gene lost 1 base and the J gene lost 1 base, with 8 bases spanning the gap. Here the CDR3 DNA reads TGTGCCACCAGCAGAGGGCAGGGTTCCTACGAGCAGTACTTC. Translated, it gives CATSRGQGSYEQYF. Based on the CDR3 plus reference TRBV15 and TRBJ2-7, the full variable domain is DAMVIQNPRYQVTQFGKPVTLSCSQTLNHNVMYWYQQKSSQAPKLLFHYYDKDFNNEADTPDNFQSRRPNTSFCFLDIRSPGLGDTAMYLCATSRGQGSYEQYFGPGTRLTVT.

The chain recombines TRBV10-3 with TRBJ1-1; D gene unclear. V lost 10 bases and J 1 base, leaving 13 bases between the germline ends. The germline V gene encodes CDR1 ENHRY and CDR2 SYGVKD. The CDR3 runs to 13 residues. The CDR3 DNA reads TGTGCCACCGGGCCGAGTCGGAACACTGAAGCTTTCTTT. Translation: CATGPSRNTEAFF.

The chain uses TRBV5-4 and TRBJ2-1; perhaps TRBD1 as D (5 bases). CDR1 and CDR2 from the germline V gene are SGHNT and YYREEE (reference sequence). V dropped 0 bases and J dropped 15 bases, with 16 bases sitting between them. The CDR3 extends over 13 amino acids. Written as DNA, the CDR3 is TGTGCCAGCAGCTTGGTCCCTACAGGCCAACCGTTCTTC. Residues: CASSLVPTGQPFF.

The chain carries TRBV28 and TRBJ2-5; D might be TRBD1 (5 bases). The CDR3 covers 17 residues. The ends were cut back, 2 bases at V and 8 bases at J, with 24 bases in the middle. Germline V gene sequence: CDR1 MDHEN, CDR2 SYDVKM. The CDR3 loop reads CASSLSSLRKERGTQYF. As DNA, the CDR3 is TGTGCCAGCAGTTTAAGCTCCCTGCGGAAGGAAAGGGGAACCCAGTACTTC.

The gene calls are TRBV9 and TRBJ2-7; the D gene is possibly TRBD2 (5 bases). V was cut by 4 bases and J by 5 bases, with 19 bases left in between. CDR3 length: 15 amino acids. Germline values: CDR1 SGDLS, CDR2 YYNGEE. The CDR3 sequence is CASSPPSAVLDEQYF. CDR3 in DNA: TGTGCCAGCAGCCCCCCCTCAGCGGTACTAGACGAGCAGTACTTC. Using reference TRBV9 and TRBJ2-7 for the parts outside the CDR3, the full variable domain is DSGVTQTPKHLITATGQRVTLRCSPRSGDLSVYWYQQSLDQGLQFLIQYYNGEERAKGNILERFSAQQFPDLHSELNLSSLELGDSALYFCASSPPSAVLDEQYFGPGTRLTVT.

CDR3 residues: CASSQVAGQGNQPQHF. The CDR3 nucleotides read TGCGCCAGCAGCCAAGTTGCCGGACAGGGCAATCAGCCCCAGCATTTT. The chain has TRBV4-1 and TRBJ1-5, with 7 bases fitting TRBD1. After removal of 1 base from V and 2 bases from J, the junction contained 5 bases not matched to a gene. Germline V lookup: CDR1 MGHRA, CDR2 YSYEKL. The CDR3 spans 16 residues.

The chain has TRBV29-1 and TRBJ2-1; 8 bases map to TRBD1. V was pared by 6 bases and J by 4 bases, with 8 bases of the junction left unmatched. Germline V CDR1 and CDR2: SQVTM, ANQGSEA. The CDR3 length is 14 residues. DNA of the CDR3: TGCAGCGTCGCCTTCAGGGGGCGATACAATGAGCAGTTCTTC. This codes for CSVAFRGRYNEQFF.

The chain recombines TRBV7-9 with TRBJ2-5; 10 bases agree with TRBD2. The CDR3 length is 15 residues. Trimming removed 3 bases from V and 5 bases from J; junction bases left unmatched: 6. The germline V gene has CDR1 SEHNR and CDR2 FQNEAQ (reference sequence). The CDR3 region is CASSLASGSGETQYF. CDR3 bases: TGTGCCAGCAGCTTGGCTAGCGGGAGTGGGGAGACCCAGTACTTC.

This chain joins TRBV2 and TRBJ1-1, with D tentatively TRBD1 (5 bases). Looked up from germline, CDR1 is SNHLY and CDR2 is FYNNEI. The CDR3 loop spans 12 amino acids. V was cut by 8 bases and J by 5 bases, with 12 bases left in between. The CDR3 DNA sequence: TGTGCCAGCCGGCAGGGTTTGACTGAAGCTTTCTTT. This translates into CASRQGLTEAFF.

The chain employs TRBV29-1 and TRBJ2-7, with 13 nucleotides matching TRBD2. CDR1 is SQVTM and CDR2 is ANQGSEA in the germline V gene. The length of the CDR3 is 15 residues. V lost 4 bases, J lost 0 bases, and 3 bases stayed unmatched. CDR3 bases: TGCAGCGTTGCCGGGACTAGCGGGAACTCCTACGAGCAGTACTTC. This encodes CSVAGTSGNSYEQYF.

The rearrangement uses TRBV30 and TRBJ1-2; D remains unclear. Trimming left V 1 base short and J 8 bases short, with 14 bases between. The germline V gene has CDR1 GTSNPN and CDR2 SVGIG (reference sequence). CDR3 length: 13 amino acids. The CDR3 is CAWSAGSLGGYTF. The CDR3 bases are TGTGCCTGGAGTGCGGGAAGCCTGGGGGGCTACACCTTC.

The J gene is TRBJ1-1, the V gene TRBV6-1; 9 bases fit TRBD1. With V trimmed by 5 bases and J by 1 base, 5 bases remained unmatched. The CDR3 loop spans 15 amino acids. Germline-derived CDR1 and CDR2 are MNHNS and SASEGT. The chain's CDR3 is CASSLPGQGNTEAFF. The CDR3 DNA follows: TGTGCCAGCAGTCTGCCGGGACAGGGGAACACTGAAGCTTTCTTT.

CDR3 DNA sequence: TGTGCCAGCAGCTTAGACAGGACCGCTGGCTATGGCTACACCTTC. Its translation: CASSLDRTAGYGYTF. V and J are TRBV5-5 and TRBJ1-2, with a possible D match to TRBD1 (6 bases). CDR3 length equals 15 residues. Germline V CDR1 and CDR2: SGHKS, YYEKEE (reference sequence). The V end lost 2 bases, the J end lost 4 bases, and 15 bases lay between the germline ends.

The V gene is TRBV6-1, the J gene TRBJ1-1; perhaps TRBD1 as D (6 bases). V was clipped by 1 base and J by 5 bases, with 8 bases between them. The CDR3 consists of 13 residues. Germline V gene lookup returns CDR1 MNHNS and CDR2 SASEGT. CDR3 residues: CASSEGGGTEAFF. The CDR3 DNA follows: TGTGCCAGCAGTGAAGGAGGGGGGACTGAAGCTTTCTTT.

V is TRBV10-2 and J is TRBJ1-4; tentative D call: TRBD1 (6 bases). Germline values: CDR1 WSHSY, CDR2 SAAADI. Trimming pared 8 bases from V and 7 bases from J, leaving 17 bases between. This CDR3 spans 14 amino acids. The CDR3, as DNA: TGCGCCAGCCGCAAGATGGGGGGCCGTGAAAAACTGTTTTTT. This gives the protein CASRKMGGREKLFF.

This clone appeared once. The rearrangement joins TRBV13 to TRBJ1-5; D perhaps matches TRBD1 (5 bases). The V gene's germline CDR1 is PRHDT and CDR2 FYEKMQ (reference sequence). This CDR3 is 16 amino acids long. The V and J ends lost 0 bases and 0 bases respectively, with 9 bases between them. Written as DNA, the CDR3 is TGTGCCAGCAGCTTAGGGGGGCCTTTTAGCAATCAGCCCCAGCATTTT. Its protein is CASSLGGPFSNQPQHF.

In its sample, this clone was seen a few times. The chain is built from TRBV11-3 and TRBJ2-3, with 12 bases aligning to TRBD1. This CDR3 region has 15 residues. The junction had 3 bases not matched to a gene; V was cut back by 4 bases and J by 4 bases. Germline assignment: CDR1 SGHNT and CDR2 YENEEA. DNA of the CDR3: TGTGCCAGCAGCTCCGGGACAGGGGGCCCAGATACGCAGTATTTT. Protein: CASSSGTGGPDTQYF.

The rearrangement uses TRBV4-1 and TRBJ1-1, with TRBD1 matching 9 bases. Trimming at V came to 3 bases and at J to 5 bases, leaving 10 bases not matched to a gene. The CDR3 covers 16 residues. The germline CDR1 and CDR2 sequences are MGHRA and YSYEKL. The CDR3 is CASSHRITGGGTEAFF. Written as DNA, the CDR3 is TGCGCCAGCAGCCACCGCATCACAGGGGGCGGTACTGAAGCTTTCTTT.

This sequence joins TRBV6-6 and TRBJ1-1; tentatively, D is TRBD1 (6 bases). Trimming cost V 5 bases and J 0 bases, with 10 bases left between them. CDR1 and CDR2 (germline): MNHNY, SVGAGI (reference sequence). The CDR3 is made up of 14 amino acids. In DNA, the CDR3 is TGTGCCAGCAGTGTGGGACAAATGAACACTGAAGCTTTCTTT. This encodes CASSVGQMNTEAFF.

The V and J genes are TRBV23-1 and TRBJ2-1, with D unresolved. TRBV23-1 qualifies as an ORF whose function is uncertain. The CDR3 extends over 14 amino acids. The V end was cut by 5 bases, the J end by 7 bases, with 15 bases between. CDR3 coding DNA: TGCGCCAGCAGTTACAACCCTTCGAAGAATGAGCAGTTCTTC. Amino acid sequence: CASSYNPSKNEQFF.

J is TRBJ2-1 and V is TRBV11-1; 7 bases agree with TRBD1. The CDR3 extends over 16 amino acids. Germline V CDR1 and CDR2: SGHAT, FQDESV (reference sequence). Trimming at V came to 5 bases and at J to 0 bases, leaving 7 bases not matched to a gene. The DNA of the CDR3 is TGTGCCAGCAGCAGCAGGGGGATGAGCTCCTACAATGAGCAGTTCTTC. This codes for CASSSRGMSSYNEQFF.

The chain links TRBV7-9 to TRBJ2-7; tentative D call: TRBD1 (6 bases). CDR3 length equals 15 residues. Germline CDR1 reads SEHNR; CDR2 reads FQNEAQ (reference sequence). V lost 3 bases and J 1 base, leaving 13 bases between the germline ends. CDR3 amino acids: CASSFGAGASYEQYF. CDR3 nucleotide sequence: TGTGCCAGCAGCTTTGGGGCAGGGGCATCCTACGAGCAGTACTTC.

CDR3 sequence reads: CAWIGNEQYF. The CDR3 DNA is TGTGCCTGGATTGGGAACGAGCAGTACTTC. V and J are TRBV30 and TRBJ2-7, with D unclear. The germline V gene encodes CDR1 GTSNPN and CDR2 SVGIG (reference sequence). Trimming removed 4 bases at V and 5 bases at J, with 6 bases between. This CDR3 has 10 amino acids.